Listed below are T cell receptor beta chains from one sample, sequenced in a study of post-analysis software for immune sequencing data. TCRdb redid the calling of the PCR reads with MiXCR, one entry per CDR3 protein. The repertoire holds hundreds of thousands of distinct CDR3 sequences, with less than 35% as singletons. The sequenced sample consisted of blood. The receptors stem from a girl aged 10-17 years with multiple sclerosis. CDR3s include the opening cysteine and the closing phenylalanine or tryptophan. Each record gives: V gene, clone size, D gene, J gene, CDR3 protein, CDR3 DNA. A D gene is named only where the DNA matches it firmly. Not every row has a clone size; where given, it reads once, few, many or a size class.

V gene: TRBV28
clone size: few
D gene: .
J gene: TRBJ2-1
CDR3 protein: CASSTGTESYNEQFF
CDR3 DNA: TGTGCCAGCAGTACAGGGACGGAGTCCTACAATGAGCAGTTCTTC

V gene: TRBV13
clone size: .
D gene: TRBD2
J gene: TRBJ2-3
CDR3 protein: CASSPRLADLTSTDTQYF
CDR3 DNA: TGTGCCAGCAGCCCCCGACTAGCGGATCTTACTAGCACAGATACGCAGTATTTT

V gene: TRBV20-1
clone size: few
D gene: TRBD1
J gene: TRBJ1-5
CDR3 protein: CSARGQGATPQHF
CDR3 DNA: TGCAGTGCTAGGGGACAGGGGGCAACGCCCCAGCATTTT

V gene: TRBV29-1
clone size: .
D gene: TRBD1
J gene: TRBJ1-2
CDR3 protein: CSVDGTGGGYGYTF
CDR3 DNA: TGCAGCGTTGATGGGACAGGGGGGGGCTATGGCTACACCTTC

V gene: TRBV5-1
clone size: few
D gene: .
J gene: TRBJ1-2
CDR3 protein: CASSDARRGNGYTF
CDR3 DNA: TGCGCCAGCAGCGACGCTAGGAGGGGGAATGGCTACACCTTC

V gene: TRBV5-4
clone size: .
D gene: .
J gene: TRBJ2-4
CDR3 protein: CASSSTGLGGAKNIQYF
CDR3 DNA: TGTGCCAGCAGCTCGACAGGCCTAGGAGGAGCCAAAAACATTCAGTACTTC

V gene: TRBV7-2
clone size: .
D gene: .
J gene: TRBJ2-7
CDR3 protein: CASTHGVGLYEQYF
CDR3 DNA: TGTGCCAGCACCCACGGGGTGGGACTGTACGAGCAGTACTTC

V gene: TRBV12-3/TRBV12-4
clone size: .
D gene: TRBD1
J gene: TRBJ1-2
CDR3 protein: CASTGGTNYDYTF
CDR3 DNA: TGTGCCAGTACAGGGGGTACTAACTATGACTACACCTTC

V gene: TRBV12-3/TRBV12-4
clone size: .
D gene: .
J gene: TRBJ2-7
CDR3 protein: CASSPRDNPYEQYF
CDR3 DNA: TGTGCCAGCAGTCCCCGGGACAACCCCTACGAGCAGTACTTC

V gene: TRBV9
clone size: .
D gene: .
J gene: TRBJ2-5
CDR3 protein: CASSVGPPQETQYF
CDR3 DNA: TGTGCCAGCAGCGTAGGTCCCCCACAAGAGACCCAGTACTTC

V gene: TRBV7-2
clone size: .
D gene: .
J gene: TRBJ2-5
CDR3 protein: CASSLGGRGSQETQYF
CDR3 DNA: TGTGCCAGCAGCTTAGGGGGACGGGGGTCTCAAGAGACCCAGTACTTC

V gene: TRBV20-1
clone size: few
D gene: TRBD1
J gene: TRBJ1-4
CDR3 protein: CSAMAGGGEKLFF
CDR3 DNA: TGCAGTGCTATGGCAGGGGGCGGCGAAAAACTGTTTTTT